This TCR beta chain was recorded in a study of tumor-infiltrating lymphocytes in primary liver carcinoma. The researchers obtained blood RNA from unsorted whole blood and also extracted germline DNA. A constant-region primer primed TCR beta cDNA synthesis from roughly 500 ng of total RNA. Three nested multiplex PCR rounds, a slightly modified ARM-PCR method, built the TCR beta libraries. Use of TRBV1-TRBV30 forward primers with a C-beta reverse primer characterized the first two PCR rounds, which lasted nine to eleven cycles each. TCRdb used MiXCR to reprocess the multiplex PCR reads, holding one entry per CDR3 protein. The table has approximately 340,000 distinct CDR3 sequences, less than 70% seen once. Germline CDR1 MGHRA, CDR2 YSYEKL. The CDR3 is made up of 12 amino acids.

The sample was peripheral blood. The clonotype was recovered from a man aged 35-49 years with primary liver carcinoma and hepatitis B virus infection. This rearrangement joins TRBV4-1 to TRBJ2-7; the D is unclear. The J call is in doubt because the DNA end fits TRBJ2-1 better. CDR3 protein: CASSQDLDEQFF. The CDR3 region has the DNA TGCGCCAGCAGCCAAGATTTGGACGAGCAGTTCTTC.